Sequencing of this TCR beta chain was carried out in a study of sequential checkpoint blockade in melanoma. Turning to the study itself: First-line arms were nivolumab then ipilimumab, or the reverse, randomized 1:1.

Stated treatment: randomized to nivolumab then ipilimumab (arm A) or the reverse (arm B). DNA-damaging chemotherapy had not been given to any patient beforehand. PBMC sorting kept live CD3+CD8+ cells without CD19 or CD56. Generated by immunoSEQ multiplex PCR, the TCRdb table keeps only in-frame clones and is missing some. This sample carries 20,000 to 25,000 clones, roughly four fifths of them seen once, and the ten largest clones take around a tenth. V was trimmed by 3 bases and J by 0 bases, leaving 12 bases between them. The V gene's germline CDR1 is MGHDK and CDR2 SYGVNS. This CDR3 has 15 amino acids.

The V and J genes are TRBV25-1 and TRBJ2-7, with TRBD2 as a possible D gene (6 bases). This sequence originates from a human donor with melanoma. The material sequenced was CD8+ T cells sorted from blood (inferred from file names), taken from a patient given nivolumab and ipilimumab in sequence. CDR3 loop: CASSDPRRGSYEQYF. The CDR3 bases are TGTGCCAGCAGTGATCCCAGGAGGGGCTCCTACGAGCAGTACTTC.